The T cell receptor (beta chain) described here comes from a study of cytomegalovirus exposure and HLA in healthy donors (dated by TCRdb to between 2016 and 2019). Some background on the complete study: In an earlier analysis of 450 to 750 of the donors, 276 Gb of sequence data and 90 million to 120 million unique TCR beta sequences from roughly 200 million T cells were reported. An early release covering roughly 600 HLA-typed donors comprised about 300 gigabases of sequencing data and approximately 80 million unique TCR sequences. Of the 398 genotyped donors, approximately 82% fell in the genetic ancestry cluster associated with self-reported Caucasian donors. The study aimed to test whether cataloging public T cell receptors could reveal signatures of past pathogen exposure. The study profiled the T cell repertoires of about 720 subjects by immunosequencing and related them to cytomegalovirus serostatus. In addition to the first cohort of hundreds of subjects, a separate validation cohort of 120 different subjects was used. To predict cytomegalovirus infection status, the study brought together high-throughput TCR immunosequencing, statistical association of individual TCRs with disease status, and machine learning. To study patterns of TCR occurrence, a later analysis re-analyzed previously published TCR beta repertoires from 650 to 750 donors and added high-resolution HLA genotyping. Rather than using new phenotypic data, the later analysis identified candidate immune exposures from TCR beta sequences and from how often those sequences occurred across donors. An earlier analysis of 587 of the donors used high-throughput TCR beta sequencing to judge whether each TCR beta V gene segment behaved as functional or pseudogenic. Alongside the repertoire data, information on donor age, sex, ethnicity and CMV serostatus was compiled. In a later genetic analysis, genome-wide SNP genotypes for about three fifths of the 666 donors were used, and that subset was treated as a discovery cohort. All discovery cohort repertoires had been generated on a single sequencing platform. HLA typing included class I and class II loci at four-digit resolution. Typing coverage differed by locus: A, B, C, DRB1 and DQB1 were typed in roughly 620-630 donors, DQA1 in 500 to 550, DPA1 in approximately 610, and DPB1 in 472. About 5 DR-DQ haplotypes were handled as single units for association and clustering, since linkage in the cohort was strong. On average, around 200,000 unique TCR beta nucleotide sequences were sequenced per donor among 300 to 500 genotyped donors of the cohort, with roughly a sixth of those sequences being non-productive. General findings and caveats noted by the study authors: A further reported finding was that TCR beta sequences accurately predicted the HLA-A and HLA-B alleles for most subjects in the first cohort. According to a later analysis, most CMV-associated TCR beta chains appeared to be HLA-restricted, and the HLA associations seemed to be driven largely by CMV exposure. The sequencing pipeline was judged likely to have produced a cluster of highly shared sequence variants as a technical artifact. Linkage disequilibrium might explain the correlated functional status among segregating V segments, but an unknown experimental factor could not be ruled out. Cytomegalovirus status was reported to be diagnosed by the classifier with high specificity and sensitivity in both the original and validation cohorts. Only TCR beta chains were sequenced in this cohort, and the absence of alpha or paired-chain data limited detectable features. In vitro tests confirmed that three of the cytomegalovirus-associated TCR beta chains recognize cytomegalovirus antigens. The only immune exposure information available for the cohort was CMV serostatus. Compared with the roughly 670-donor mean, donors in an Asian-associated ancestry cluster had fewer N-insertions in productive TCRs, according to a later genetic analysis. Sequencing depth was assumed to be roughly uniform across donors in the presence/absence analyses, though that assumption may not hold. Broadly in line with IMGT annotations, most TCR beta V segments showed up in productive rearrangements about 87% or about 30% of the time in an earlier analysis of several hundred of the donors. In a later genetic analysis, a missense DCLRE1C variant was associated with V-gene and J-gene trimming of TCR beta chains, and the association was replicated in an independent cohort. While some public TCRs were present in many individuals, most TCR sequences turned up only very rarely across donors. Some IMGT-functional V segments, including TRBV6-2 and TRBV6-3, could not be distinguished by the 87-base-pair reads and were therefore excluded. At a false discovery rate of 0.05, a later analysis linked fewer than 20,000 TCR beta sequences to specific HLA alleles. Because counts were too low, 15 or so rarely observed V segments, including chromosome 9 orphons, were excluded from the earlier analysis of some 540 of the donors. Strong co-occurrence of HLA alleles, especially DR and DQ, made assigning TCR associations to individual alleles difficult. A total of fewer than 200 TCR beta chains were listed by the study as associated with cytomegalovirus. Because HLA typing was missing for some donors at each locus, association tests included only the typed subset. According to a later analysis, TCR association rates differed among HLA loci, with DRB1 alleles showing the most associated TCRs and HLA-C alleles showing the fewest. A later analysis reported that several top co-occurrence clusters appeared linked to parvovirus B19, influenza, CMV and Epstein-Barr virus. In a later analysis, HLA-associated TCR beta chains showed more clonal expansion and lower generation probabilities than non-associated chains that were equally common. The authors suggested that the approach could potentially be generalized to other disease states and immunological phenotypes.

The library was obtained by the immunoSEQ multiplex PCR assay. For the multiplex PCR, a mixture combining 60 forward primers for TCR Vbeta segments and 13 reverse primers for TCR Jbeta segments was used. A multiplex PCR assay on genomic DNA amplified the CDR3 region of rearranged TCR beta genes. The Illumina HiSeq System was used to sequence the amplified TCR beta libraries as 87-base-pair reads. The authors' analysis ran thus. A later analysis tallied tens of millions of unique TCR beta chains across the 666 repertoires, and approximately 12 million of those chains were shared by two or more donors. Raw reads were error-corrected and collapsed into unique sequences with a nearest-neighbor algorithm that merged closely related sequences to remove PCR and sequencing errors. To assign V, D and J gene segments, CDR3 sequences were aligned to IMGT reference sequences. For a sequence to be retained, a match of at least six nucleotides to both a V gene segment and a J gene segment was required. Rearrangements were called productive when the CDR3 lacked stop codons and stayed in frame with V and J; all others were non-productive. CDR3 was defined by IMGT convention, running from the second conserved V-encoded cysteine to the conserved J-encoded phenylalanine. The earlier analysis of 587 of the donors excluded any sequence lacking an unambiguous match to a single V gene segment. An earlier analysis of some 610 of the donors called V segments functional above 56.7% productive rearrangements and segregating when the between-donor standard deviation exceeded 5%. A statistical classification framework was developed to diagnose cytomegalovirus status using the catalog of TCR beta chain sequences. In a later analysis, TCR nucleotide sequences were compared against IMGT/GENE-DB human TR gene sequences so that V and J genes could be assigned. Using the TCRdist pipeline, a later analysis assigned CDR3 sequences along with most-parsimonious VDJ recombination scenarios. A later analysis defined each TCR beta chain by its CDR3 amino acid sequence plus V-gene family, and excluded reads lacking a unique V-gene family. In a later analysis, fewer than 650 highly shared, low-generation-probability nucleotide sequences were removed to address suspected cross-contamination and a sequencing artifact. A later analysis calculated a clonal expansion index for each public chain from normalized within-repertoire ranks of inferred template counts. A later analysis computed generation probabilities with a VDJ recombination model fitted to out-of-frame rearrangements, and checked the results against IGoR. In a later analysis, hypergeometric tests were used to score TCR-TCR, TCR-HLA and TCR-CMV co-occurrence, with a repertoire-size bias correction applied to TCR pairs. A later analysis estimated false discovery rates by permuting HLA or CMV assignments 20 times. In a later analysis, co-occurring TCRs were grouped using DBSCAN, and TCRdist sequence similarity was added for clustering within HLA-allele-positive subsets. Repertoires with fewer than 30,000 or more than 120,000 public chains, plus five repertoires with anomalous nucleotide sharing, were excluded from co-occurrence clustering. The table comes from immuneACCESS by way of TCRdb, which keeps in-frame sequences with V and J called. Part of the clones is missing from these tables; in studies checked, under half for an unresolved V gene and the rest for unknown reasons. The D gene and trimming were derived from the DNA, and the V and J assignments and clone size from that table. The sample table shows some 59,000 clones, and about four fifths are seen once. The ten largest clonotypes hold roughly 3.2% of the sample.

The cohort comprised 710 or so healthy bone marrow donors. Cohort members were all nominally healthy when sampled, although unrecorded immune exposures were likely present. The donor was CMV seronegative and belonged to the group of 352 seronegative cohort members. Each donor provided a peripheral blood sample, and peripheral blood mononuclear cells were used for TCR beta sequencing. Genomic DNA was extracted from the blood cell samples with the Qiagen DNeasy Blood Extraction Kit. CDR1 is given as ENHRY and CDR2 as SYGVKD, both from the germline V gene. The cysteine opens and the phenylalanine closes a CDR3 of 13 amino acids. Of all the DNA, just the CDR3 is kept, 39 bases in frame from base 1. Trimmed from V: 10 bases; trimmed from J: 6 bases; junction bases lacking a gene match: 11. Notes on this clone: It lacks a known antigen. No clone much larger than this one lies a single base away; base qualities are absent.

The chain is made from TRBV10-3 and TRBJ2-7, with 8 bases in between that match TRBD2. The clonotype originates from a woman younger than 30 in good health and CMV-seronegative. Sequencing was performed on PBMCs. The CDR3 reads as follows: CATLAGSPGEQYF. The sequenced DNA: TGTGCCACGCTAGCGGGTTCTCCGGGCGAGCAGTACTTC.